What follows is one T cell receptor (beta chain) and its context. What it binds is not known. The record originates from a study of OX40 agonist ivuxolimab in advanced cancers. Across the study: People who had prior anti-PD-1, anti-PD-L1 or anti-CTLA-4 therapy could take part, and 40% had some.

TCRdb's copy holds only in-frame clones and misses some; the assay was immunoSEQ multiplex PCR. Of over 80,000 clones listed, approximately 90% are singletons. Trimming removed 7 bases from V and 6 bases from J; junction bases left unmatched: 7. The CDR3 sequence is 14 residues long. Germline CDR1 is SQVTM and CDR2 is ANQGSEA. General study findings and limits: Fewer expanded clones were found on average in CD4+ than in CD8+ T cells. At doses 0.1 to 3.0 mg/kg, CD4+ and CD8+ clones expanded.

The source is an adult with an advanced solid tumor such as melanoma, head and neck, liver or kidney cancer. The chain is built from TRBV29-1 and TRBJ2-1; 12 bases align to TRBD2. Sample: CD4+ or CD8+ T cells sorted from blood, taken in a trial of the OX40 agonist ivuxolimab. The CDR3 DNA is TGCAGCGGACAGACTAGCGGGAGTATCAATGAGCAGTTCTTC. Amino acid sequence: CSGQTSGSINEQFF.